These 9 T cell receptor beta chains were sequenced from one sample in a study of T cell repertoires in cytomegalovirus infection. Each CDR3 protein is one row after TCRdb ran MiXCR on the reads. The repertoire consists of roughly 240,000 distinct CDR3 sequences, with around 6.2% occurring once and the leading ten covering roughly 6%. Material for sequencing was PBMCs. These receptor sequences come from a human donor in good health (CMV status not recorded). Some clones in this sample may be carry-over from other donors' samples.

This clonotype was picked up many times. This chain uses TRBV7-2 with TRBJ1-6, with D possibly matching TRBD1 (5 bases). The CDR3 loop spans 15 amino acids. Germline loops: CDR1 SGHTA, CDR2 FQGNSA. V dropped 3 bases and J dropped 5 bases, with 11 bases sitting between them. The CDR3 sequence: CASSFDSSNNSPLHF. The DNA for the CDR3 is TGTGCCAGCAGCTTCGACAGCTCAAATAATTCACCCCTCCACTTT.

This clonotype was picked up a small number of times. The rearrangement joins TRBV29-1 to TRBJ2-1; TRBD2 aligns across 7 bases. The V and J ends lost 4 bases and 7 bases, in that order; junction bases with no gene match: 19. The CDR3 length is 17 residues. Germline V gene data show CDR1 as SQVTM and CDR2 as ANQGSEA. CDR3 bases: TGCAGCGTTGTTGATCCTAGAGATGGTCAGGGAGGGAATGAGCAGTTCTTC. It yields the protein CSVVDPRDGQGGNEQFF.

This clonotype appeared many times. The chain couples TRBV7-2 to TRBJ2-7; 7 bases align to TRBD1. The V gene's germline CDR1 is SGHTA and CDR2 FQGNSA. Trimming took 7 bases from V and 2 from J; bases not matched to a gene: 11. The CDR3 length is 15 residues. The CDR3: CASISQPGGTYEQYF. DNA of the CDR3: TGTGCCAGCATCTCTCAGCCAGGGGGTACCTACGAGCAGTACTTC.

This clonotype was seen many times. The chain is built from TRBV7-2 and TRBJ1-5; unclear D gene. CDR1 is SGHTA and CDR2 is FQGNSA in the germline V gene. The ends were cut back, 1 base at V and 0 bases at J, with 7 bases in the middle. CDR3 length: 15 amino acids. CDR3 sequence (DNA): TGTGCCAGCAGCTTAGTTCAGAATAGCAATCAGCCCCAGCATTTT. This gives the protein CASSLVQNSNQPQHF.

This clonotype was counted at least ten times. In nucleotides, the CDR3 is TGTGCCAGCAGCTTAAAAGGGAGGGAGACCCAGTACTTC. Residues: CASSLKGRETQYF. The chain uses TRBV7-3 and TRBJ2-5; possible D gene TRBD2, 6 bases. The CDR3 contains 13 residues. V was clipped by 1 base and J by 5 bases, with 8 bases between them. CDR1 SGHTA and CDR2 FQGTGA come from the germline V gene.

The table lists this clonotype with a few counts. The chain joins TRBV19 to TRBJ1-1, with TRBD1 as a possible D gene (5 bases). Germline V CDR1 and CDR2: LNHDA, SQIVND (reference sequence). The CDR3 length is 13 residues. Trimming left V 11 bases short and J 6 bases short, with 19 bases between. CDR3 DNA: TGTGCCTCCTCCCCGGGGGAAATGGCTGAAGCTTTCTTT. It codes for CASSPGEMAEAFF.

This clonotype came up many times. The chain is built from TRBV7-2 and TRBJ2-5; D unresolved. Germline V gene data show CDR1 as SGHTA and CDR2 as FQGNSA. This CDR3 is built from 12 residues. Trimming took off 6 bases at V and 9 bases at J, with 14 bases between the two ends. CDR3 sequence: CASRSTPGPQYF. CDR3 DNA sequence: TGTGCCAGCAGATCCACACCCGGCCCCCAGTACTTC.

The chain combines TRBV10-3 with TRBJ2-7; TRBD1 matches at 8 bases. The CDR3 is 14 residues long. The germline V gene encodes CDR1 ENHRY and CDR2 SYGVKD. Trimming cost V 8 bases and J 3 bases; bases outside gene matches: 9. CDR3 in amino acids: CAIRRTGRIYEQYF. The CDR3, as DNA: TGTGCCATCCGAAGGACAGGGAGAATCTACGAGCAGTACTTC.

This clonotype was picked up many times. V is TRBV7-3 and J is TRBJ2-3; possible D gene TRBD1, 5 bases. Per the germline V gene, CDR1 is SGHTA and CDR2 is FQGTGA. V lost 1 base and J 4 bases, leaving 12 bases between the germline ends. The CDR3 contains 15 residues. The CDR3: CASSLRGDIPDTQYF. Written as DNA, the CDR3 is TGTGCCAGCAGCTTAAGGGGCGACATCCCAGATACGCAGTATTTT.